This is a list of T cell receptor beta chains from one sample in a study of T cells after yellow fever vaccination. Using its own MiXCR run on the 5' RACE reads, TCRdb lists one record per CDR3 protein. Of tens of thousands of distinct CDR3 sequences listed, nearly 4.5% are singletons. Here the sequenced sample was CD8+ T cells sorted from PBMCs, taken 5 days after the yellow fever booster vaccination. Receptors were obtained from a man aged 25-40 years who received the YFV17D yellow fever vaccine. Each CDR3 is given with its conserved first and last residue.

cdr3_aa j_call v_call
CASTLLALLIYEQYF TRBJ2-7 TRBV5-4
CASSLVAGGYNEQFF TRBJ2-1 TRBV7-9
CASSLRASGKNIQYF TRBJ2-4 TRBV27
CASSLELAGVSVGELFF TRBJ2-2 TRBV11-2
CSVEKTQRVFNEQFF TRBJ2-1 TRBV29-1
CASSGQGDEQYF TRBJ2-7 TRBV6-1
CSVDWVGDEQYF TRBJ2-7 TRBV29-1
CASSQNQGSGELFF TRBJ2-2 TRBV14
CASSFPPTSVVETQYF TRBJ2-5 TRBV28
CAWSVIGGTSSYEQYF TRBJ2-7 TRBV30
CASSGPGPDTQYF TRBJ2-3 TRBV25-1
CASSWEGARQGVAYGYTF TRBJ1-2 TRBV13
CSVEFELAGELF TRBJ2-1 TRBV29-1
CAISVVRDRVHEQYF TRBJ2-7 TRBV10-3
CASSFVGSGETQYF TRBJ2-5 TRBV7-8
CATSGLAYYNEQFF TRBJ2-1 TRBV15
CASSAVGLSNEQFF TRBJ2-1 TRBV25-1
CSARDLERAYEQYF TRBJ2-7 TRBV20-1
CSVYGGSVTEAFF TRBJ1-1 TRBV29-1
CSVPRTSLTDTQYF TRBJ2-3 TRBV20-1
CAVRAQETQYF TRBJ2-5 TRBV10-2
CASSQDSGELFF TRBJ2-2 TRBV4-3
CASSSQVFYEQYF TRBJ2-7 TRBV28
CSVRSGNTIYF TRBJ1-3 TRBV29-1
CASSQGLGQFF TRBJ2-1 TRBV4-3
CASSFLRDEQFF TRBJ2-1 TRBV5-1
CATSRDRGNTIYF TRBJ1-3 TRBV15
CASTYRTGDFTGELFF TRBJ2-2 TRBV19
CASSTTLIYEQFF TRBJ2-1 TRBV12-3/TRBV12-4
CASSANTGELFF TRBJ2-2 TRBV9
CASSEGTGSSGANVLTF TRBJ2-6 TRBV6-1
CSAGDTAYEQYF TRBJ2-7 TRBV20-1
CASSTTPSGRAFYNEQFF TRBJ2-1 TRBV7-9
CASSQEASGSPDTQYF TRBJ2-3 TRBV3-1
CASSQVSTSGSYEQYF TRBJ2-7 TRBV14
CASSVGTGDTDTQYF TRBJ2-3 TRBV6-4
CSARWDTTYEQYF TRBJ2-7 TRBV20-1
CASRGPAGTDTQYF TRBJ2-3 TRBV4-2
CSASSGTAYEQYF TRBJ2-7 TRBV20-1
CASSEVQGAIYEQYF TRBJ2-7 TRBV10-2
CSATERELSYEQYF TRBJ2-7 TRBV20-1
CASSSSGSDNSPLHF TRBJ1-6 TRBV11-2
CASQAESPTQYF TRBJ2-3 TRBV5-1
CASSTPGLAGEETQYF TRBJ2-5 TRBV3-1
CASRPDPGQGPYEQYF TRBJ2-7 TRBV5-5
CSAGETGSGTEAFF TRBJ1-1 TRBV20-1
CASSYFLTELFF TRBJ2-2 TRBV6-6
CASSLASYDRTPTDTQYF TRBJ2-3 TRBV5-5
CASSLLAREGYNEQFF TRBJ2-1 TRBV27
CASSFGGQGDTGELFF TRBJ2-2 TRBV11-1
CASSFSSGAHTSYEQYF TRBJ2-7 TRBV28
CASSTLGYTEAFF TRBJ1-1 TRBV19
CASSFGGGGGNEQFF TRBJ2-1 TRBV12-3/TRBV12-4
CASSTSGTGLVGYTF TRBJ1-2 TRBV7-2
CASSQSADTQYF TRBJ2-3 TRBV7-9
CASSLDSGGIQETQYF TRBJ2-5 TRBV5-6
CASSYPWEQETQYF TRBJ2-5 TRBV12-3/TRBV12-4
CASSLVSGRGVSYNEQFF TRBJ2-1 TRBV7-6
CASSLQGPLNSPLHF TRBJ1-6 TRBV4-2
CASSLLGDEQFF TRBJ2-1 TRBV5-1